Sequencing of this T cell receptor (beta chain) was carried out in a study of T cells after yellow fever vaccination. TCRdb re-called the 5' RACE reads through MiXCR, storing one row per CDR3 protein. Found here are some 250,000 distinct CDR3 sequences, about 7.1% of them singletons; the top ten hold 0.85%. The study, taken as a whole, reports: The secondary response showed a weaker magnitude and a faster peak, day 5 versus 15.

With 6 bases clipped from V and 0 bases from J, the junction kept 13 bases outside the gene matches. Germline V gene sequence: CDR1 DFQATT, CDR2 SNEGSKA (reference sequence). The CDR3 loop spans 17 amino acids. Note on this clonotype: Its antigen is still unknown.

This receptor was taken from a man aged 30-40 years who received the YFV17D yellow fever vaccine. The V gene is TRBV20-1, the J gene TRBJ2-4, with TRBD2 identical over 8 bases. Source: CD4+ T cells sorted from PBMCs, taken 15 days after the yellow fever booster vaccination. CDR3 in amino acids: CSANQAGGQLAKNIQYF. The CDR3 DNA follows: TGCAGTGCCAATCAGGCGGGGGGCCAACTAGCCAAAAACATTCAGTACTTC.